The 10 T cell receptor beta chains given below trace back to one sample, sequenced in a study of beta chain features in type 1 diabetes. Findings of the study overall: Shortening that was moderate but significant affected the TCRB CDR3s of Type 1 diabetes patients in all four CD4+ subsets.

Reverse transcription of all isolated RNA meant that expressed TCRB transcripts were sequenced. Method: immunoSEQ multiplex PCR; TCRdb's copy keeps in-frame clones and lacks some. The sample yields a few hundred thousand clones, about 13% seen once. Which antigens these TCRs recognize remains unknown. The sample comprised naive CD4+ T cells from blood. Receptors were obtained from a woman aged 18-30 years with type 1 diabetes.

This clone was detected only a few times. The genes are TRBV27 and TRBJ2-6; TRBD1 agrees at 9 bases. V dropped 5 bases and J dropped 1; count of bases not matched to a gene: 6. CDR1 MNHEY and CDR2 SMNVEV come from the germline V gene (reference sequence). The CDR3 runs to 17 residues. CDR3 region: CASSEQGARSGANVLTF. The CDR3 DNA follows: TGTGCCAGCAGTGAACAGGGGGCAAGGTCTGGGGCCAACGTCCTGACTTTC.

The CDR3 DNA is TGTGCCAGCAGCTTCGGACTAGCGGGGCTCACAGATACGCAGTATTTT. It yields the protein CASSFGLAGLTDTQYF. The gene calls are TRBV5-6 and TRBJ2-3; 12 positions match TRBD2. Germline V gene data show CDR1 as SGHDT and CDR2 as YYEEEE. This CDR3 contains 16 residues. V lost 2 bases and J lost 2; bases outside the gene matches: 3.

This clone was seen a handful of times. This rearrangement joins TRBV30 to TRBJ2-1; weak D call: TRBD2 (6 bases). Trimming shortened V by 2 bases and J by 12 bases, and 14 bases separated the two germline ends. Per the germline V gene, CDR1 is GTSNPN and CDR2 is SVGIG (reference sequence). This CDR3 spans 12 amino acids. The CDR3 spells CAWSPMTRGQFF. The CDR3 DNA follows: TGTGCCTGGAGTCCGATGACTAGGGGGCAGTTCTTC.

This clone was seen a handful of times. The chain couples TRBV19 to TRBJ1-1, with TRBD1 identical over 9 bases. V lost 3 bases to trimming and J lost 1 base; unmatched junction nucleotides: 12. Germline lookup yields CDR1 LNHDA and CDR2 SQIVND (reference sequence). The CDR3 sequence is 18 residues long. CDR3 protein: CASSIRGPGQGPNTEAFF. Written as DNA, the CDR3 is TGTGCCAGTAGTATTCGCGGCCCGGGACAGGGACCGAACACTGAAGCTTTCTTT.

This clone was seen a handful of times. V and J are TRBV19 and TRBJ1-2; 8 bases map to TRBD1. Germline lookup yields CDR1 LNHDA and CDR2 SQIVND (reference sequence). This CDR3 has 13 residues. With 8 bases clipped from V and 8 bases from J, the junction kept 10 bases outside the gene matches. The chain's CDR3 is CASRNGQGGGYTF. CDR3 sequence (DNA): TGTGCCAGTCGCAACGGACAGGGAGGAGGCTACACCTTC.

This clone has just a few counts. The J gene is TRBJ2-7, the V gene TRBV18, with 10 bases identical to TRBD2. The germline gives CDR1 KGHSH, CDR2 LQKENI. This CDR3 region has 15 residues. V lost 6 bases to trimming and J lost 2 bases; unmatched junction nucleotides: 7. CDR3 in amino acids: CASSATSGDTYEQYV. CDR3 coding DNA: TGTGCCAGCTCTGCAACTAGCGGGGATACCTACGAGCAGTACGTC.

This clone turned up a few times. The rearrangement links TRBV7-2 to TRBJ2-3, with 7 nucleotides matching TRBD1. This CDR3 comprises 15 residues. Unmatched junction bases numbered 10, after V lost 3 bases and J lost 7 bases. Germline CDR1 reads SGHTA; CDR2 reads FQGNSA. Here the CDR3 DNA reads TGTGCCAGCAGCTTTACCGGGACAGCTTTCAATACGCAGTATTTT. As protein: CASSFTGTAFNTQYF.

V gene TRBV7-2 combines with J gene TRBJ1-1; TRBD1 might be the D (6 bases). The V and J ends lost 5 bases and 5 bases respectively, with 24 bases between them. Germline CDR1 and CDR2: SGHTA and FQGNSA. This CDR3 is 17 amino acids long. The CDR3 nucleotides are TGTGCCAGCAGCCGCGACCCTCGGGCGGGGGCGAGGACTGAAGCTTTCTTT. Translation: CASSRDPRAGARTEAFF.

The genes are TRBV6-6 and TRBJ2-1, with a tentative D call TRBD2 (7 bases). The CDR3 spans 12 residues. Trimming pared 9 bases from V and 10 bases from J, leaving 16 bases between. The germline V gene has CDR1 MNHNY and CDR2 SVGAGI (reference sequence). The CDR3 nucleotides are TGTGCCAGTAGGAGGGGGGAGGGGGAGCAGTTCTTC. Protein sequence: CASRRGEGEQFF.

This clone has more than one count but fewer than ten. The chain couples TRBV11-1 to TRBJ2-4, with D perhaps TRBD2 (6 bases). This CDR3 has 14 residues. Germline-derived CDR1 and CDR2 are SGHAT and FQDESV (reference sequence). Trimming cost V 5 bases and J 6 bases, with 14 bases left between them. The CDR3 sequence: CASSPQGGGNIQYF. The CDR3 DNA is TGTGCCAGCAGCCCCCAGGGAGGTGGAAACATTCAGTACTTC.